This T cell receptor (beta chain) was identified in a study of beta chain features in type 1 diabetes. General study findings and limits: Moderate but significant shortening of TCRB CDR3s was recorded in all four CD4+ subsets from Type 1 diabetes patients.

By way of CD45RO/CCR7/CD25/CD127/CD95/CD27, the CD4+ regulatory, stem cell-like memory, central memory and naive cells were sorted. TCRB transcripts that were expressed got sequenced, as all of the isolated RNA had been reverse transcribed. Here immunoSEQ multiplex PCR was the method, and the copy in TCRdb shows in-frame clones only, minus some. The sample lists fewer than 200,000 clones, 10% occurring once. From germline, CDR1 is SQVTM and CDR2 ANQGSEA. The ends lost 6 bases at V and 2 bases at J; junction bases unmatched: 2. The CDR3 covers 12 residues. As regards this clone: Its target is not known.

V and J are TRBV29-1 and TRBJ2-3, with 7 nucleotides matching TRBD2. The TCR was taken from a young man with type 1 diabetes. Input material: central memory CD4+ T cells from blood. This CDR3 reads CSVGLDTDTQYF. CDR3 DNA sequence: TGCAGCGTCGGACTAGACACAGATACGCAGTATTTT.